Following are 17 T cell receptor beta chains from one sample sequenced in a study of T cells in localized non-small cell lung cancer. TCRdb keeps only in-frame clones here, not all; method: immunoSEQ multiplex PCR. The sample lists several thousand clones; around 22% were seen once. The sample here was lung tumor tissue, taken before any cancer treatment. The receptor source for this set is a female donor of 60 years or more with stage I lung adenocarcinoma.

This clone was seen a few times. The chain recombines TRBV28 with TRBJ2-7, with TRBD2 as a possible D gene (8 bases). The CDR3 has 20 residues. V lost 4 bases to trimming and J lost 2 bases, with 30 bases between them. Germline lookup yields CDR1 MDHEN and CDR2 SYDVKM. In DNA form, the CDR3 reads TGTGCCAGCAGTTCCCAGCGACAGGGCCTAAGAGCGGGAGACCCCTACGAGCAGTACTTC. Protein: CASSSQRQGLRAGDPYEQYF.

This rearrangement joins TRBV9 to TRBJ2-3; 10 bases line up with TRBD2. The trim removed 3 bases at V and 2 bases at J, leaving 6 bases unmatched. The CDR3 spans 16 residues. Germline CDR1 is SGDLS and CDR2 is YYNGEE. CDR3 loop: CASSGLAGDHTDTQYF. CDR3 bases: TGTGCCAGCAGCGGGCTAGCGGGAGACCACACAGATACGCAGTATTTT.

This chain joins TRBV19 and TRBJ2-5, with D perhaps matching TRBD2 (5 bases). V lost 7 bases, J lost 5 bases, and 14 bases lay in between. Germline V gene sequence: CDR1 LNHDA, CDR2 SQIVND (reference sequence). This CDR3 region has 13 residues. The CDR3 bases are TGTGCCAGTACCCCGGCGGGTCACGAGACCCAGTACTTC. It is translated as CASTPAGHETQYF.

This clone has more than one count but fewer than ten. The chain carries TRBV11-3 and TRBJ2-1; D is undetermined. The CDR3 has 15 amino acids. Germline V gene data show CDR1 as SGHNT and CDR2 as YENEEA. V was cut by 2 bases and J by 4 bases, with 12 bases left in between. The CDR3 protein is CASSLWADNYNEQFF. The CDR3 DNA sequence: TGTGCCAGCAGCTTATGGGCGGATAATTACAATGAGCAGTTCTTC.

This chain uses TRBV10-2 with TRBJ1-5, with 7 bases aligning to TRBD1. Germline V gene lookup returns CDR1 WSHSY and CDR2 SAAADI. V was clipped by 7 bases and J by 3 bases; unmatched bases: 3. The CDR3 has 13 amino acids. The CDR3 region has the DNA TGCGCCAGCACCGGACAGGCCAATCAGCCCCAGCATTTT. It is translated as CASTGQANQPQHF.

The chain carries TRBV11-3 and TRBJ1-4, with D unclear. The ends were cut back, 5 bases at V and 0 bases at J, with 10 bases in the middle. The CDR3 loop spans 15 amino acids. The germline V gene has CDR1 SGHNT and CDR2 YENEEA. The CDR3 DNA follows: TGTGCCAGCAGCCAACCCAGGTCAACTAATGAAAAACTGTTTTTT. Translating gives CASSQPRSTNEKLFF.

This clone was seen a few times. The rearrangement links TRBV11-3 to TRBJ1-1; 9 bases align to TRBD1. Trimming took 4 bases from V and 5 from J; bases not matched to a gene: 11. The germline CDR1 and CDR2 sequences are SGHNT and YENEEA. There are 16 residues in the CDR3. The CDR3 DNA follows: TGTGCCAGCAGCTACCAGGGACAGGGATGGAAGACTGAAGCTTTCTTT. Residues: CASSYQGQGWKTEAFF.

The CDR3 reads CASSGRTINYGYTF. The CDR3 DNA reads TGTGCCAGTAGTGGTCGGACAATAAACTATGGCTACACCTTC. The gene calls are TRBV19 and TRBJ1-2; possibly TRBD1 for D (5 bases). CDR3 length: 14 residues. Germline CDR1 reads LNHDA; CDR2 reads SQIVND (reference sequence). V was cut by 5 bases and J by 2 bases, with 12 bases left in between.

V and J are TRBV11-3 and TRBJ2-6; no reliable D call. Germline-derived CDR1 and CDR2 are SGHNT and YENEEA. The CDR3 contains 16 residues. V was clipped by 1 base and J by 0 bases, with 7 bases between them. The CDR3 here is CASSLGRVSGANVLTF. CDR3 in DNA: TGTGCCAGCAGCTTAGGGCGAGTCTCTGGGGCCAACGTCCTGACTTTC. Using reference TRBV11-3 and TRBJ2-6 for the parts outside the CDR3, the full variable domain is EAGVVQSPRYKIIEKKQPVAFWCNPISGHNTLYWYLQNLGQGPELLIRYENEEAVDDSQLPKDRFSAERLKGVDSTLKIQPAELGDSAVYLCASSLGRVSGANVLTFGAGSRLTVL.

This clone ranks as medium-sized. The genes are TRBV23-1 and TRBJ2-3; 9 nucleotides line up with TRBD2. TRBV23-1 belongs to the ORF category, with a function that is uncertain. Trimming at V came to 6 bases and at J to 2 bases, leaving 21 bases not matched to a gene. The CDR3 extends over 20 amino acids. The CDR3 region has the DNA TGCGCCAGCAGCCAAGATGTGACTAGCGGCCGGGAGGGGTTCACAGATACGCAGTATTTT. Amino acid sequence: CASSQDVTSGREGFTDTQYF.

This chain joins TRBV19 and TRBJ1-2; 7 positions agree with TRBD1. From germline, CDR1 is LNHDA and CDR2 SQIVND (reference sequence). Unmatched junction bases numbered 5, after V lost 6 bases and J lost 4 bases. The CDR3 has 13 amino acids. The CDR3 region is CASSPQGIYGYTF. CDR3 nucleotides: TGTGCCAGTAGCCCACAGGGGATCTATGGCTACACCTTC. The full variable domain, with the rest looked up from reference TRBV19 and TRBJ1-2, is DGGITQSPKYLFRKEGQNVTLSCEQNLNHDAMYWYRQDPGQGLRLIYYSQIVNDFQKGDIAEGYSVSREKKESFPLTVTSAQKNPTAFYLCASSPQGIYGYTFGSGTRLTVV.

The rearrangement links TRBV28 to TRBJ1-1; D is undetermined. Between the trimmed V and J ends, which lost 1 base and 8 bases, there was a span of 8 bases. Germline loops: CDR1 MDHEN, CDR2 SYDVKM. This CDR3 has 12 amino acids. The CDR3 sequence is CASSLYRREAFF. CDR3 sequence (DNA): TGTGCCAGCAGTTTATACCGCAGGGAAGCTTTCTTT.

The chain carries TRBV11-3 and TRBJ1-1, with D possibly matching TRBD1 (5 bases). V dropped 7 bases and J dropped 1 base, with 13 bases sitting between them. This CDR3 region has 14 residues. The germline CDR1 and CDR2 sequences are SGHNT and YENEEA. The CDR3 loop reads CASTQGATNTEAFF. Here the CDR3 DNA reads TGTGCCAGCACCCAAGGGGCCACGAACACTGAAGCTTTCTTT.

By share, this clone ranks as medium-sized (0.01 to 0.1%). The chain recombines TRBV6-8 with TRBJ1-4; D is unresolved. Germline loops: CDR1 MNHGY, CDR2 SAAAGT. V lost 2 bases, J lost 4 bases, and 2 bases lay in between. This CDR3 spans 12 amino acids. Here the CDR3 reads CASSYLNEKLFF. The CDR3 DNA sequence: TGTGCCAGCAGTTACCTTAATGAAAAACTGTTTTTT.

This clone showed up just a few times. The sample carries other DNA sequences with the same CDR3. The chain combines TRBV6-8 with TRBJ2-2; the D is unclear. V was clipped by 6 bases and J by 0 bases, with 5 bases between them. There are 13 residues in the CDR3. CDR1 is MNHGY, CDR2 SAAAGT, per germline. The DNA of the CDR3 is TGTGCCAGCAGCAGCTCGAACACCGGGGAGCTGTTTTTT. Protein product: CASSSSNTGELFF.

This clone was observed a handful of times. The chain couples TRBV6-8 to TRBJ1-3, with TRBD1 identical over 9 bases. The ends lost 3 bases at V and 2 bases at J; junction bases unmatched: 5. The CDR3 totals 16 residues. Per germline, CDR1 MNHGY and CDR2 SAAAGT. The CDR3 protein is CASSYSGTGTGNTIYF. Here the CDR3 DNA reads TGTGCCAGCAGTTATTCCGGGACAGGGACTGGAAACACCATATATTTT.

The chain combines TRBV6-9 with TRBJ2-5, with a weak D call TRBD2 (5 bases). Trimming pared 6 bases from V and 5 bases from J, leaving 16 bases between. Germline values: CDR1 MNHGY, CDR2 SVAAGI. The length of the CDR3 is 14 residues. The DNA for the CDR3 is TGTGCCAGCAGCCCCGCGGGTCTCTGGGAGACCCAGTACTTC. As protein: CASSPAGLWETQYF.